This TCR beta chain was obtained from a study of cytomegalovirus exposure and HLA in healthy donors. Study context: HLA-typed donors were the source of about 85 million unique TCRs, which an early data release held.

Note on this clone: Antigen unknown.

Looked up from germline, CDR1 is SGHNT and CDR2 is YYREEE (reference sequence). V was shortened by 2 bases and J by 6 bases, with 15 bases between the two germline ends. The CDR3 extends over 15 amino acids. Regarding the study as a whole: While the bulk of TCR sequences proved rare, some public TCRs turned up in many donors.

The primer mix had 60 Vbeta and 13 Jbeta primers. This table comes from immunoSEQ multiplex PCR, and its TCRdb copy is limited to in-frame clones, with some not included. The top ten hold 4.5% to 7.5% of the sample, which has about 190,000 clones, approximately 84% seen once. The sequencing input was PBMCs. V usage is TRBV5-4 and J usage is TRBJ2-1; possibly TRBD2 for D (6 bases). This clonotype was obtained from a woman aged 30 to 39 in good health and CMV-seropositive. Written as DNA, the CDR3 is TGTGCCAGCAGCTTAACTAGCAGGCCAGTCAATGAGCAGTTCTTC. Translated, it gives CASSLTSRPVNEQFF.